The rows below give T cell receptor beta chains drawn from one sample of a study of T-cell memory formation after mild COVID-19. TCRdb reprocessed the 5' RACE reads via MiXCR and lists one record per CDR3 protein. The sample has about 190,000 distinct CDR3 sequences, 15% to 20% seen once. The sample was PBMCs or a T cell subset sorted from them (not recorded which). The receptors were sampled from an adult woman who had mild COVID-19 (a few samples of this study predate the infection). Cell type and time point are not known. Both conserved end residues are part of each CDR3. The order of the fields is J gene, D gene, clone size, V gene, CDR3 DNA, CDR3 protein. D genes are given only for firm matches. A clone size is listed for some rows: how often the clone was seen (once, few, many), or a class if it is expanded.

TRBJ2-7 | TRBD2 | many | TRBV5-4 | TGTGCCAGCAGCTTGGCAGTTGGGAGGGGACCAGCCTACGAGCAGTACTTC | CASSLAVGRGPAYEQYF
TRBJ2-1 | NA | few | TRBV5-5 | TGTGCCAGCAGCTTGTCAGGGGCCTCCTACAATGAGCAGTTCTTC | CASSLSGASYNEQFF
TRBJ2-1 | TRBD2 | few | TRBV25-1 | TGTGCCAGCAGTGATGTCGGGAGGGGGACTAAGCAGTTCTTC | CASSDVGRGTKQFF
TRBJ2-7 | NA | NA | TRBV5-1 | TGCGCCAGCAGCTTGCCCACCTCCTACGAGCAGTACTTC | CASSLPTSYEQYF
TRBJ1-1 | NA | few | TRBV9 | TGTGCCAGCAGTGAGAGGGGGGGGAACACTGAAGCTTTCTTT | CASSERGGNTEAFF
TRBJ2-1 | NA | NA | TRBV24-1 | TGTGCCACCAGTGACCCGACTAGATACAATGAGCAGTTCTTC | CATSDPTRYNEQFF
TRBJ1-2 | TRBD1 | NA | TRBV20-1 | TGCAGTGCGTCACACAGGGGCTATGGCTACACCTTC | CSASHRGYGYTF
TRBJ2-6 | NA | many | TRBV7-3 | TGTGCCAGCAGCCCAAGATCTGGGGCCAACGTCCTGACTTTC | CASSPRSGANVLTF
TRBJ2-2 | TRBD2 | NA | TRBV7-8 | TGTGCCAGCAGCTCCCTAGCGGGTCTAACGAACACCGGGGAGCTGTTTTTT | CASSSLAGLTNTGELFF
TRBJ2-7 | NA | NA | TRBV11-2 | TGTGCCAGCAGCCCTTCAGGGGCCAACTACGAGCAGTACTTC | CASSPSGANYEQYF
TRBJ1-2 | TRBD1 | NA | TRBV19 | TGTGCCAGTAGGGACAGGGGATCCTATGGCTACACCTTC | CASRDRGSYGYTF
TRBJ2-7 | TRBD2 | NA | TRBV5-4 | TGTGCCAGCAGCCCCGGGACTAGCGGGGGGCGTGAGCAGTACTTC | CASSPGTSGGREQYF
TRBJ1-4 | NA | NA | TRBV6-1 | TGTGCCAGCAGAGACAACCTATTGAGGACTAATGAAAAACTGTTTTTT | CASRDNLLRTNEKLFF
TRBJ1-1 | TRBD1 | few | TRBV5-5 | TGTGCCAGCAGCTTTACAGGGGGAGGCACTGAAGCTTTCTTT | CASSFTGGGTEAFF
TRBJ1-1 | NA | many | TRBV5-1 | TGCGCCAGCAGCAGCGGGAGGGCAGTCACTGAAGCTTTCTTT | CASSSGRAVTEAFF
TRBJ2-7 | NA | few | TRBV14 | TGTGCCAGCAGCCCGGCTCATACCTCCTACGAGCAGTACTTC | CASSPAHTSYEQYF
TRBJ1-1 | NA | NA | TRBV11-2 | TGTGCCAGCAGCTTAGACAGGTTTTCGGTCTCGTTT | CASSLDRFSVSF
TRBJ1-4 | NA | NA | TRBV19 | TGTGCCAGTAGCACCACGGGACTACTAGAAAAACTGTTTTTT | CASSTTGLLEKLFF
TRBJ2-2 | NA | few | TRBV24-1 | TGTGCCACCAGTGATTTCTCCCCTGTGAACACCGGGGAGCTGTTTTTT | CATSDFSPVNTGELFF
TRBJ2-3 | NA | few | TRBV12-3/TRBV12-4 | TGTGCCAGCAGGCCCCGGGACTCAGATACGCAGTATTTT | CASRPRDSDTQYF
TRBJ2-7 | TRBD1 | NA | TRBV12-3/TRBV12-4 | TGTGCCAGCAGGGGGACAGGGGATCACGAGCAGTACTTC | CASRGTGDHEQYF
TRBJ2-2 | NA | many | TRBV6-5 | TGTGCCAGCAGTGAAGGACAGAACACCGGGGAGCTGTTTTTT | CASSEGQNTGELFF
TRBJ2-1 | TRBD2 | NA | TRBV19 | TGTGCCACCCGTCCGGGAGGGCGTTATGAGCAGTTCTTC | CATRPGGRYEQFF
TRBJ1-6 | TRBD1 | NA | TRBV9 | TGTGCCAGCAGCGCCGGGACAGGGTATAATTCACCCCTCCACTTT | CASSAGTGYNSPLHF
TRBJ1-2 | NA | few | TRBV29-1 | TGCAGCGTCGGATCAGGGGTAGGCTACACCTTC | CSVGSGVGYTF
TRBJ1-1 | TRBD1 | NA | TRBV12-3/TRBV12-4 | TGTGCCAGCAGTTTATCTTTCGGGACAGCGAACACTGAAGCTTTCTTT | CASSLSFGTANTEAFF
TRBJ2-7 | NA | NA | TRBV5-1 | TGCGCCAGCAGCTTGGGGACGCAGTCCTACGAGCAGTACTTC | CASSLGTQSYEQYF
TRBJ1-1 | TRBD1 | NA | TRBV9 | TGTGCCAGCAACCGACAGGGTAGCACTGAAGCTTTCTTT | CASNRQGSTEAFF
TRBJ1-5 | TRBD1 | NA | TRBV5-1 | TGCGCCAGCAGCTGGGAGGGGACAGAACCCCAGCATTTT | CASSWEGTEPQHF
TRBJ2-2 | TRBD2 | many | TRBV5-1 | TGCGCCAGCAGCCGATGGGGGCGGACTAGCGGGAACACCGGGGAGCTGTTTTTT | CASSRWGRTSGNTGELFF
TRBJ1-4 | TRBD1 | NA | TRBV12-3/TRBV12-4 | TGTGCCAGCAGTCCCTTGCCGGGACAGAATGAAAAACTGTTTTTT | CASSPLPGQNEKLFF
TRBJ1-5 | NA | NA | TRBV6-5 | TGTGCCAGCAGTTACTCGAGGTCTTATCAGCCCCAGCATTTT | CASSYSRSYQPQHF
TRBJ1-5 | NA | NA | TRBV5-1 | TGCGCCAGCAGCTTTGGCGTGGGCCAGCCCCAGCATTTT | CASSFGVGQPQHF
TRBJ1-2 | NA | few | TRBV20-1 | TGCAGTGCCCAGGAGGGCGACTATGGCTACACCTTC | CSAQEGDYGYTF
TRBJ2-2 | TRBD1 | few | TRBV24-1 | TGTGCCACCCTACCAGGACAGGGGTTCACCGGGGAGCTGTTTTTT | CATLPGQGFTGELFF
TRBJ1-2 | NA | NA | TRBV20-1 | TGCAGTGCTAGAGATAGGGGGAGATCCAACTATGGCTACACCTTC | CSARDRGRSNYGYTF
TRBJ2-5 | TRBD1 | few | TRBV7-7 | TGTGCCAGCAGCTTAGTAGGGGGCAGGAAGACCCAGTACTTC | CASSLVGGRKTQYF
TRBJ2-2 | NA | NA | TRBV5-1 | TGCGCCAGCAGTTTGAGAGCGAACACCGGGGAGCTGTTTTTT | CASSLRANTGELFF
TRBJ2-5 | NA | few | TRBV2 | TGTGCCAGCATGTTGGAAGAGACCCAGTACTTC | CASMLEETQYF
TRBJ2-2 | NA | NA | TRBV5-1 | TGCGCCAGCAGCTTGGCCCTGAACACCGGGGAGCTGTTTTTT | CASSLALNTGELFF
TRBJ2-3 | NA | NA | TRBV7-2 | TGTGCCAGCAGCTTAGGGGACCTTGGCACAGATACGCAGTATTTT | CASSLGDLGTDTQYF
TRBJ2-5 | NA | few | TRBV7-2 | TGTGCCAGCAGCCCACAGGCAATAAATGCCCAGTACTTC | CASSPQAINAQYF
TRBJ2-7 | NA | NA | TRBV20-1 | TGCAGTGCTAGATTCCCGAGCTCCTACGAGCAGTACTTC | CSARFPSSYEQYF
TRBJ2-1 | NA | NA | TRBV6-2/TRBV6-3 | TGTGCCAGCAGTTACGAAGTGGCCTACAATGAGCAGTTCTTC | CASSYEVAYNEQFF
TRBJ1-4 | NA | NA | TRBV6-1 | TGTGCCAGCAGTGAACTCAGGGGAGTGCTGTTTTTT | CASSELRGVLFF
TRBJ2-2 | NA | few | TRBV4-1 | TGCGCCAGCAGCCAGCGGGACACAGCTGGGGAGCTGTTTTTT | CASSQRDTAGELFF
TRBJ2-7 | NA | few | TRBV12-3/TRBV12-4 | TGTGCCAGCAGCCACATTAGCAAAGATCACGAGCAGTACTTC | CASSHISKDHEQYF
TRBJ1-1 | NA | NA | TRBV29-1 | TGCAGCGTTGAAAAGGGAGCAGTCATGAACACTGAAGCTTTCTTT | CSVEKGAVMNTEAFF
TRBJ2-5 | TRBD2 | few | TRBV7-3 | TGTGCCAGCAGCCCCCTCGGACTAGCGGGACCAGAGACCCAGTACTTC | CASSPLGLAGPETQYF
TRBJ2-1 | NA | NA | TRBV3-1 | TGTGCCAGCAGCCACGGGAGACCAAGCACCTACAATGATCAGTTCTTC | CASSHGRPSTYNDQFF
TRBJ2-2 | NA | many | TRBV5-1 | TGCGCCAGCAGCTTGGAGGGTCCAACGAGGGGCACCGGGGAGCTGTTTTTT | CASSLEGPTRGTGELFF
TRBJ2-4 | NA | few | TRBV7-2 | TGTGCCAGCAGCTTAGACAGCCTTCAGTACTTC | CASSLDSLQYF
TRBJ2-7 | NA | many | TRBV19 | TGTGCCAGTAGTTCACCAGGAGTTAGCTACGAGCAGTACTTC | CASSSPGVSYEQYF
TRBJ2-5 | NA | many | TRBV4-3 | TGCGCCAGCAGCCAATCTACCGGGACTTCTGAGACCCAGTACTTC | CASSQSTGTSETQYF
TRBJ2-1 | TRBD2 | few | TRBV11-2 | TGTGCCAGCAGCCTAACTAGCGGAGACTACAATGAGCAGTTCTTC | CASSLTSGDYNEQFF
TRBJ1-2 | NA | NA | TRBV30 | TGTGCCTGGAGGAGGGTGGCTAACTATGGCTACACCTTC | CAWRRVANYGYTF
TRBJ2-2 | NA | NA | TRBV10-3 | TGTGCCATCAGTGGCAATCGGGACACGAACACCGGGGAGCTGTTTTTT | CAISGNRDTNTGELFF
TRBJ2-3 | NA | few | TRBV20-1 | TGCAGTGCCGGCGGCGGACCCACAGATACGCAGTATTTT | CSAGGGPTDTQYF
TRBJ2-3 | TRBD2 | NA | TRBV5-1 | TGCGCCAGCAGCTCCCGGACTAGCGGAGATACGCAGTATTTT | CASSSRTSGDTQYF